This T cell receptor (beta chain) was identified during a study of molecular identifiers for immune sequencing clone quantification. Sorting captured naive CD8 T cells as CD8+CD4-CCR7+CD45RA+. This clonotype was seen a handful of times. TCRdb used MiXCR to reprocess the PCR reads, holding one entry per CDR3 protein. The table has about 640,000 distinct CDR3 sequences, about 20% seen once; the top ten hold roughly 0.83%. The CDR3 length is 17 residues. V trimming: 5 bases; J trimming: 5 bases; junction bases outside the gene matches: 14. Germline loops: CDR1 SGHAT, CDR2 FQNNGV. The receptor was isolated from a human donor in good health. Some libraries in this study had Jurkat cell RNA spiked in. The chain combines TRBV11-2 with TRBJ2-3; 9 bases align to TRBD2. Sequenced: naive CD8+ T cells from blood, with Jurkat cell RNA spiked in. Noted subset: FACS-sorted CD8+CD4-CCR7+CD45RA+ naive T cells. The CDR3 is CASSDPSGKMILDTQYF. The CDR3 DNA reads TGTGCCAGCAGCGACCCTAGCGGGAAAATGATTTTAGATACGCAGTATTTT.